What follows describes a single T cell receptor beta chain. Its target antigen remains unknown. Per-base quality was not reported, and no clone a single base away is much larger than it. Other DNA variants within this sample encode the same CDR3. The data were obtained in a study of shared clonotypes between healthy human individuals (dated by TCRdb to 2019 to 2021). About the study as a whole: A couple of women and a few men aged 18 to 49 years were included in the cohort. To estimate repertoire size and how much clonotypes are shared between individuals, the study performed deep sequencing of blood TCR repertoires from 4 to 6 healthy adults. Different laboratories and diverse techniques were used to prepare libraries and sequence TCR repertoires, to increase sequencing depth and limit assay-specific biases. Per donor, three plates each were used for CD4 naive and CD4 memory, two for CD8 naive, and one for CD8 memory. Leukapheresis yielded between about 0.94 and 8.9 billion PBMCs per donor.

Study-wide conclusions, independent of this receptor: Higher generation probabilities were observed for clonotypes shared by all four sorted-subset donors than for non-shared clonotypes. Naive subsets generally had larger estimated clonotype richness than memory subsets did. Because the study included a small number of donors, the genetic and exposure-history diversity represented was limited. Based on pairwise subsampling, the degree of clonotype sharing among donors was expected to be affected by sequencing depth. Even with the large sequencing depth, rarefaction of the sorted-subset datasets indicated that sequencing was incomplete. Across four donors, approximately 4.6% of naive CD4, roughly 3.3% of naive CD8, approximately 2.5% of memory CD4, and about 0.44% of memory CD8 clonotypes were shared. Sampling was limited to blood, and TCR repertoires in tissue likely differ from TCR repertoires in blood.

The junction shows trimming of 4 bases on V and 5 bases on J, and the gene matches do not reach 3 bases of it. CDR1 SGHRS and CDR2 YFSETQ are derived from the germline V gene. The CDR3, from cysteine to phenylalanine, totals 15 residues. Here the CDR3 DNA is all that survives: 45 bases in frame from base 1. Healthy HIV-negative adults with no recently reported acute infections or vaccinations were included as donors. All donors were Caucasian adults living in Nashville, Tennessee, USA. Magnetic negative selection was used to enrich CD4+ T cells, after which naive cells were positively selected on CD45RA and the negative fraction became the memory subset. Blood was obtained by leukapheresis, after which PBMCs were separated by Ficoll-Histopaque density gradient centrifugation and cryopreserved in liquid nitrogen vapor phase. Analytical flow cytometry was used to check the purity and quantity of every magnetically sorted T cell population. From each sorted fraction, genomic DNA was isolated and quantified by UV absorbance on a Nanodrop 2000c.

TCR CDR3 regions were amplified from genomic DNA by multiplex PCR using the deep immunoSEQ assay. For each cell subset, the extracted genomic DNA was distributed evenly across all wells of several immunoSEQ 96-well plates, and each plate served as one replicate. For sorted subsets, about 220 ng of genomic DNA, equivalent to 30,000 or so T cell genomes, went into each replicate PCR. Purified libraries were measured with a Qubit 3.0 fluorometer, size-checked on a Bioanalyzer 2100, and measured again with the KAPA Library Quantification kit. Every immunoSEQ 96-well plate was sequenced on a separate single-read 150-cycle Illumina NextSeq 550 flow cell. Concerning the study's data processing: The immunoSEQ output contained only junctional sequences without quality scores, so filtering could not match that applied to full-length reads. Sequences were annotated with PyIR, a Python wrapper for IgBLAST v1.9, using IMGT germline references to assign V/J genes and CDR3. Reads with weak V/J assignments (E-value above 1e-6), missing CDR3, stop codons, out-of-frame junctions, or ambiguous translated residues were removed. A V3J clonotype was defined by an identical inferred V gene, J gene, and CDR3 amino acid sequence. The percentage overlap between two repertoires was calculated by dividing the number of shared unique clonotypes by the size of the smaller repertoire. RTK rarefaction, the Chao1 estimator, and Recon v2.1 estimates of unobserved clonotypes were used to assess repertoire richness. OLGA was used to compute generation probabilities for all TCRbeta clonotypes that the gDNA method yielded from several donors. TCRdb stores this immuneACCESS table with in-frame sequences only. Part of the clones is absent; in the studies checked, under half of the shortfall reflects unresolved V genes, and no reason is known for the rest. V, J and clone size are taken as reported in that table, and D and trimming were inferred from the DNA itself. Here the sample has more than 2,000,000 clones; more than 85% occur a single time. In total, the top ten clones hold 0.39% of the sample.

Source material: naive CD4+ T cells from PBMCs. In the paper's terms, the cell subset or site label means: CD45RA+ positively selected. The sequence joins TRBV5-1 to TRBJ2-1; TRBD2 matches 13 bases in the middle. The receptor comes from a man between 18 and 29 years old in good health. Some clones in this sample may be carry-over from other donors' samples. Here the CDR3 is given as CASSTGTSGNNEQFF. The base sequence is TGCGCCAGCAGCACGGGGACTAGCGGGAACAATGAGCAGTTCTTC.